This T cell receptor beta chain was sequenced in a study of cytomegalovirus exposure and HLA in healthy donors. The study, taken as a whole, reports: A link between a missense DCLRE1C variant and TCR beta V- and J-gene trimming emerged from a later analysis. Apart from CMV serostatus, no immune exposure information was available.

The CDR3 loop spans 16 amino acids. Per germline, CDR1 MRHNA and CDR2 SNTAGT. V was cut by 0 bases and J by 6 bases, with 14 bases left in between. This clone came up a few times. Its target is unknown. Primers included in the PCR were 60 Vbeta and 13 Jbeta primers. The data were produced by immunoSEQ multiplex PCR, yet TCRdb's version contains in-frame clones alone and is incomplete. The table has about 150,000 clones, about 79% seen once. The chain has TRBV6-4 and TRBJ2-2; TRBD1 is a possible D gene (5 bases). The clonotype comes from a woman aged 30 to 39 in good health and CMV-seronegative. Material for sequencing was PBMCs. Written as DNA, the CDR3 is TGTGCCAGCAGTGACTCGTCGGACATTGGGGCCGGGGAGCTGTTTTTT. It is translated as CASSDSSDIGAGELFF.